This TCR beta chain derives from a study of shared clonotypes between healthy human individuals. Every one of the donors was a Caucasian adult that lived in Nashville, Tennessee. Trimming pared 2 bases from V and 5 bases from J, leaving 15 bases between. Germline V gene lookup returns CDR1 MNHEY and CDR2 SVGAGI. The CDR3 extends over 15 amino acids. Study-level points and caveats: Relative to their counterparts shared across all four donors, non-shared clonotypes exhibited diminished generation probabilities. The sole specimen, blood, was sampled, and tissue repertoires likely differ.

As for this clone: The antigen is unknown.

An assay was performed, and its level was deep. Profiled with immunoSEQ multiplex PCR; TCRdb holds only in-frame clones, not every one. This repertoire shows over 2 million clones, around 92% found once; its top ten account for about 0.36%. This TCR derives from a man between 18 and 35 years old in good health. Some clones in this sample may be carry-over from other donors' samples. V gene TRBV6-5 combines with J gene TRBJ2-5; D might be TRBD2 (5 bases). The sequenced material came from naive CD4+ T cells from PBMCs. Subset meaning: CD45RA+ positively selected. The CDR3 sequence: CASSYNRHERETQYF. The CDR3 DNA is TGTGCCAGCAGTTACAATCGTCACGAGCGGGAGACCCAGTACTTC.